The source of this TCR beta chain is a study of vaccination and CD4 T cells after COVID-19 (dated by TCRdb to 2022 to 2024). About the study as a whole: SARS-CoV-2 positivity had been established in the convalescent patients by nasal swab PCR, and mild disease was recorded in eight to ten of these patients and severe disease in one. Post-COVID blood samples from convalescent patients were collected a median of around 100 days after diagnosis, with a range of 35 to 161 days. Two doses of either the Pfizer-BioNTech BNT162b2 vaccine (n=8) or the Moderna mRNA-1273 vaccine (n=2) were administered to participants. The convalescent cohort included six males and four females, with two Hispanic individuals, seven Caucasians, two Asians and one multiracial person. In about 11 COVID-19 convalescent patients and several infection-naive healthy vaccine recipients, the spike-specific CD4+ TCR repertoire before mRNA vaccination was compared with the repertoire after mRNA vaccination. Post-vaccine blood samples were obtained a median of approximately 74 days after the second vaccine dose, with a range of roughly 14 to 241 days. For stimulating the cultures, overlapping spike peptide pools were used, derived from SARS-CoV-2 as well as from the common cold coronaviruses HCoV-NL63, HCoV-OC43 and HCoV-229E. In control cultures, a CEFX viral epitope pool was used as positive control, an HIV-1 Nef peptide pool was used as negative control, or no peptide was added.

Libraries were prepared through PCR. TCR sequencing of DNA from cultured CD4+ T cells used the Oncomine TCR Beta short-read assay at the Johns Hopkins FTIC core. The QIAamp micro DNA kit was used to extract genomic DNA from the cultured CD4+ T cells. Oncomine TCR Beta libraries made from cultured CD4+ T cells were pooled using unique dual indexes and sequenced on an Illumina iSeq 100. Regarding the original processing steps: Non-productive sequences were removed, and CDR3s not starting with C, not ending with F or W, or shorter than 7 amino acids were discarded. Antigen-specific clonotypes were identified with the MANAFEST web application by comparing peptide-stimulated wells with reference and other culture wells. An FDR below 0.05, an odds ratio above 5, and a productive frequency above 0.1% in at least two of three replicate wells were required for clones to be considered positive. Clonotypes that were significantly expanded in both SARS-CoV-2 spike wells and at least one common cold coronavirus spike condition were defined as cross-reactive. Similarity between CDR3 sequences was evaluated in R version 3.6.1 using Levenshtein distances (stringdist) and unrooted phylogenetic trees (ape). TCRdb's own reprocessing of the public reads used fastp at Q25 and MiXCR and kept productive beta chains. Rows with a matching CDR3 protein are joined into one entry that keeps the most common DNA and genes. The V and J calls, along with clone size, are taken from TCRdb and not from the paper's own processing. This sample has roughly 12,000 distinct CDR3 sequences in its table, and roughly three fifths of those were observed once. Together, the top ten hold 14% to 15% of the sample.

From its cysteine to its phenylalanine, the CDR3 spans 13 amino acids. Here the CDR3 DNA is all that survives: 39 bases in frame from base 1. CDR1 and CDR2 are drawn from the germline V gene: SNHLY, FYNNEI. V loses 8 bases, J loses 3 bases, and the germline ends lie 13 bases apart. This clonotype is judged medium-sized (0.01 to 0.1%). Its antigen is currently not known. No much larger clone exists at a distance of one base, and base qualities are not known. The study at large found these results: An increase in the median number of SARS-CoV-2-reactive clonotypes from roughly 20 after infection to some 38 after vaccination was observed, but the change was not found to be significant. The number of convalescent patients in the study was relatively small, and the study did not examine early timepoints following natural infection. Among the post-vaccine SARS-CoV-2-reactive clones in convalescent patients, a median approximately 90% showed up only after vaccination, which suggests vaccine-specific priming. Of the vaccine-specific clones found in convalescent patients, nearly all (304 of 307) were mono-reactive for SARS-CoV-2 spike instead of being cross-reactive with common cold coronaviruses.

The treatment or condition label of this sample denotes: roughly 11-day PBMC culture with coronavirus spike peptide pools or control peptides (ViraFEST assay). The ViraFEST assay was used in the study, in which antigen-specific T cells were expanded with peptide pools and expanded clonotypes were subsequently identified by TCR sequencing. The positive SARS-CoV-2 PCR tests of the convalescent patients were dated from March to December 2020, before the Alpha, Beta and Delta variants emerged in the United States. Each well held around 2 million PBMCs cultured in IMDM containing about 5% human AB serum and around 9.2 IU/ml IL-2, with 9 to 10 ug/ml peptide pools added. Half of the culture medium was replaced with fresh IL-2-containing medium on days 3 and 7. After about 10 days of culture, CD4+ T cells were isolated by negative selection using the EasySep CD4+ T cell isolation kit. PBMCs were separated from whole blood using Ficoll-Paque Plus gradient centrifugation and then either used fresh or cryopreserved at -140C. Triplicate wells were generally used for each culture condition.

Specimen: CD4+ T cells from blood, cultured in vitro. This TCR came from a human donor who had recovered from COVID-19. Recombination connected TRBV2 to TRBJ1-1, with TRBD1 as a weak D call on 6 bases. The DNA sequence follows: TGTGCCAGCTTCCGGACAGTCTACACTGAAGCTTTCTTT. It encodes CASFRTVYTEAFF.